Listed below are T cell receptor beta chains from one sample, sequenced in a study of early stage breast cancer tumors. Libraries were prepared by immunoSEQ multiplex PCR; TCRdb keeps only in-frame clonotypes and omits some of them. The sample yields more than 55,000 clones, 65% to 85% seen once. The specimen sequenced was blood. These TCRs come from a person in their 40s with breast cancer. The CDR3 runs from the conserved cysteine through the conserved F or W. D genes are given only for firm matches. Rows give clone size only sometimes, using once, few, many, or a class for an expanded clone.

CDR3aa: CASSLNRDAYEQYF; CDR3nt: TGCGCCAGCAGCTTGAACAGGGACGCCTACGAGCAGTACTTC; abundance: .; v_gene: TRBV5-1; d_gene: .; j_gene: TRBJ2-7; len: 14
CDR3aa: CASSYGGDFEAFF; CDR3nt: TGTGCCAGCAGTTACGGGGGGGACTTCGAGGCTTTCTTT; abundance: .; v_gene: TRBV6-5; d_gene: .; j_gene: TRBJ1-1; len: 13
CDR3aa: CASRLTGADVKLFF; CDR3nt: TGTGCCAGCAGGCTGACAGGGGCGGACGTCAAACTGTTTTTT; abundance: .; v_gene: TRBV6-1; d_gene: TRBD1; j_gene: TRBJ1-4; len: 14
CDR3aa: CATSRDFEMNTEAFF; CDR3nt: TGTGCCACCAGCAGAGATTTTGAGATGAACACTGAAGCTTTCTTT; abundance: .; v_gene: TRBV15; d_gene: .; j_gene: TRBJ1-1; len: 15
CDR3aa: CASSIEGGEQFF; CDR3nt: TGCGCCAGCAGCATAGAGGGAGGTGAGCAGTTCTTC; abundance: .; v_gene: TRBV5-1; d_gene: .; j_gene: TRBJ2-1; len: 12
CDR3aa: CASSPWTEHYEQYF; CDR3nt: TGTGCCAGCAGCCCTTGGACCGAACACTACGAGCAGTACTTC; abundance: .; v_gene: TRBV13; d_gene: .; j_gene: TRBJ2-7; len: 14
CDR3aa: CASSFGLAGRTGELFF; CDR3nt: TGCGCCAGCAGCTTTGGACTAGCGGGGCGCACCGGGGAGCTGTTTTTT; abundance: .; v_gene: TRBV5-1; d_gene: TRBD2; j_gene: TRBJ2-2; len: 16
CDR3aa: CASKGAGNTIYF; CDR3nt: TGTGCCAGTAAGGGGGCTGGAAACACCATATATTTT; abundance: .; v_gene: TRBV19; d_gene: .; j_gene: TRBJ1-3; len: 12
CDR3aa: CASSLAAGTDTQYF; CDR3nt: TGCGCCAGCAGCTTGGCGGCGGGCACAGATACGCAGTATTTT; abundance: .; v_gene: TRBV5-1; d_gene: .; j_gene: TRBJ2-3; len: 14
CDR3aa: CASSLAFLDGEAFF; CDR3nt: TGTGCCAGCAGCTTGGCCTTTTTGGACGGTGAAGCTTTCTTT; abundance: .; v_gene: TRBV5-6; d_gene: .; j_gene: TRBJ1-1; len: 14
CDR3aa: CASSPTLVETQYF; CDR3nt: TGTGCCAGCAGCCCTACATTGGTAGAGACCCAGTACTTC; abundance: .; v_gene: TRBV7-9; d_gene: .; j_gene: TRBJ2-5; len: 13
CDR3aa: CASSTSGPVADTQYF; CDR3nt: TGTGCCAGCAGCACTAGCGGGCCGGTCGCAGATACGCAGTATTTT; abundance: once; v_gene: TRBV7-8; d_gene: TRBD2; j_gene: TRBJ2-3; len: 15
CDR3aa: CASSITGFGQPQHF; CDR3nt: TGTGCCAGCAGTATTACAGGGTTTGGCCAGCCCCAGCATTTT; abundance: few; v_gene: TRBV6-5; d_gene: .; j_gene: TRBJ1-5; len: 14
CDR3aa: CASSPGVLTDTQYF; CDR3nt: TGTGCCAGCAGCCCCGGTGTTCTAACAGATACGCAGTATTTT; abundance: .; v_gene: TRBV7-6; d_gene: .; j_gene: TRBJ2-3; len: 14